The sequence of this TCR beta chain was determined in a study of blood T cell repertoires in COVID-19. As for the study in general: Both acute and convalescent COVID-19 samples were obtained from the United States, Italy and Spain. PBMCs, B-cell-depleted T cells, or T cells provided the cDNA or gDNA that made up the material.

The V gene's germline CDR1 is SNHLY and CDR2 FYNNEI. The CDR3 loop spans 14 amino acids. Between the trimmed V and J ends, which lost 6 bases and 3 bases, there was a span of 11 bases. Authors' processing steps: Amplification with reference gene primers provided the estimates of nucleated cell counts. Generated by immunoSEQ multiplex PCR, the TCRdb table keeps only in-frame clones and is missing some. That table supplies the V and J calls and clone size; D and trimming were determined from the DNA. The data show about 240,000 clones, around four fifths seen once. As to this clone: This clone may be a read error of a much larger clone one base away.

The receptor was derived from a woman aged 60-75 years with active or convalescent COVID-19. Sequenced sample: peripheral blood. The chain recombines TRBV2 with TRBJ2-2; D perhaps matches TRBD1 (5 bases). Here the CDR3 DNA reads TGTGCCAGCAGACAGGACGTAGACACCGGGGAGCTGTTTTTT. Its protein product is CASRQDVDTGELFF.